The 30 T cell receptor beta chains reported below all come from one sample, sequenced in a study of blood T cell repertoires in COVID-19 (TCRdb year 2020). Libraries were prepared through the immunoSEQ multiplex PCR assay. Imported from immuneACCESS, the table was reduced by TCRdb to in-frame sequences with V and J called. These copies leave out some clones; in studies compared against another copy, an unresolved V gene accounts for under half, and the cause of the remainder is not known. The sample table shows about 150,000 clones, and 80% to 90% are seen once. The ten biggest clones cover around 2.5% of the sample. Specimen: peripheral blood. These receptors were obtained from a woman in her seventies with acute or convalescent COVID-19.

V gene TRBV9 combines with J gene TRBJ2-5, with 9 bases identical to TRBD2. Unmatched junction bases numbered 6, after V lost 3 bases and J lost 0 bases. The germline CDR1 and CDR2 sequences are SGDLS and YYNGEE. This CDR3 has 16 residues. The CDR3 DNA reads TGTGCCAGCAGCGAGGCCCTAGCGGGGTACCAAGAGACCCAGTACTTC. This codes for CASSEALAGYQETQYF. The whole variable domain, remainder taken from reference TRBV9 and TRBJ2-5, is DSGVTQTPKHLITATGQRVTLRCSPRSGDLSVYWYQQSLDQGLQFLIQYYNGEERAKGNILERFSAQQFPDLHSELNLSSLELGDSALYFCASSEALAGYQETQYFGPGTRLLVL.

The chain carries TRBV12-3 or TRBV12-4 and TRBJ2-7; a weak D match, TRBD1 (5 bases). The CDR3 has 13 amino acids. V lost 3 bases, J lost 7 bases, and 13 bases lay in between. CDR3 region: CASSFTGLGEQYV. The DNA of the CDR3 is TGTGCCAGCAGTTTCACAGGTCTAGGGGAGCAGTACGTC.

The rearrangement joins TRBV7-3 to TRBJ2-3; 11 nucleotides align to TRBD2. The CDR3 sequence is 15 residues long. V was pared by 8 bases and J by 4 bases, with 8 bases of the junction left unmatched. CDR1 is SGHTA, CDR2 FQGTGA, per germline. CDR3 in amino acids: CASSGTSGSSDTQYF. The CDR3 DNA reads TGTGCCAGCTCAGGGACTAGCGGTAGCTCAGATACGCAGTATTTT.

This sequence joins TRBV19 and TRBJ2-5; 9 positions match TRBD1. V gave up 2 bases and J gave up 4 bases; unmatched junction bases: 14. Germline loops: CDR1 LNHDA, CDR2 SQIVND (reference sequence). The CDR3 totals 18 residues. The CDR3 DNA is TGTGCCAGTAGTATATTGGGCGACAGGGGGGCAGTTGGAGAGACCCAGTACTTC. Translating it yields CASSILGDRGAVGETQYF.

This rearrangement joins TRBV15 to TRBJ1-4; D is ambiguous. V gave up 0 bases and J gave up 0 bases, with 8 bases separating them. The CDR3 is 16 residues long. Germline-derived CDR1 and CDR2 are LNHNV and YYDKDF (reference sequence). CDR3 coding DNA: TGTGCCACCAGCAGAGATCAAATTGCAACTAATGAAAAACTGTTTTTT. This sequence encodes CATSRDQIATNEKLFF.

This chain joins TRBV24-1 and TRBJ2-5; the D gene is possibly TRBD1 (6 bases). With 4 bases removed from V and 0 bases from J, the gap between germline ends came to 20 bases. The germline V gene has CDR1 KGHDR and CDR2 SFDVKD. The CDR3 extends over 18 amino acids. The CDR3 DNA reads TGTGCCACCAGTGACACCGGGACATCTAGGCGGTACCAAGAGACCCAGTACTTC. The encoded protein is CATSDTGTSRRYQETQYF.

V gene TRBV7-2 combines with J gene TRBJ2-5; 9 nucleotides match TRBD2. This CDR3 spans 16 amino acids. Germline values: CDR1 SGHTA, CDR2 FQGNSA. With 2 bases clipped from V and 2 bases from J, the junction kept 6 bases outside the gene matches. CDR3 bases: TGTGCCAGCAGCTTATTCGGCGGGGGGGTTCAAGAGACCCAGTACTTC. The encoded protein is CASSLFGGGVQETQYF.

The chain carries TRBV7-9 and TRBJ2-6; a possible D gene is TRBD1 (5 bases). This CDR3 is 16 amino acids long. Trimming removed 3 bases at V and 0 bases at J, with 9 bases between. Per the germline V gene, CDR1 is SEHNR and CDR2 is FQNEAQ (reference sequence). The CDR3 here is CASSLVTASGANVLTF. The DNA for the CDR3 is TGTGCCAGCAGCTTGGTGACAGCCTCTGGGGCCAACGTCCTGACTTTC. Based on the CDR3 plus reference TRBV7-9 and TRBJ2-6, the full variable domain is DTGVSQNPRHKITKRGQNVTFRCDPISEHNRLYWYRQTLGQGPEFLTYFQNEAQLEKSRLLSDRFSAERPKGSFSTLEIQRTEQGDSAMYLCASSLVTASGANVLTFGAGSRLTVL.

This clone has just one count. The chain combines TRBV7-2 with TRBJ1-2, with a weak D call TRBD1 (6 bases). Between the trimmed V and J ends, which lost 5 bases and 11 bases, there was a span of 18 bases. The germline CDR1 and CDR2 sequences are SGHTA and FQGNSA. The length of the CDR3 is 13 residues. The CDR3 region has the DNA TGTGCCAGCAGCAACCGGGACACCGGTGGATACACCTTC. Its translation is CASSNRDTGGYTF.

The V call is TRBV7-3, the J call TRBJ2-3; unclear D gene. CDR3 length: 14 residues. V was cut by 5 bases and J by 3 bases, with 12 bases left in between. CDR1 is SGHTA and CDR2 is FQGTGA in the germline V gene. CDR3 DNA: TGTGCCAGCAGCCCCAGTTCACAGACAGATACGCAGTATTTT. This gives the protein CASSPSSQTDTQYF.

There are a few counts of this clone. The rearrangement uses TRBV7-9 and TRBJ1-2; D might be TRBD1 (6 bases). This CDR3 spans 14 amino acids. Germline V gene data show CDR1 as SEHNR and CDR2 as FQNEAQ (reference sequence). V dropped 7 bases and J dropped 4 bases, with 16 bases sitting between them. CDR3 coding DNA: TGTGCCAGCACCTACAGCACAGGGTTCTATGGCTACACCTTC. Amino acids: CASTYSTGFYGYTF.

The CDR3 DNA sequence: TGTGCCAGCAGCTTAGGTACGGGAACTGAAGCTTTCTTT. Amino acid sequence: CASSLGTGTEAFF. The chain has TRBV5-6 and TRBJ1-1; D not resolved. Germline CDR1 reads SGHDT; CDR2 reads YYEEEE. The CDR3 is made up of 13 amino acids. Trimming pared 2 bases from V and 5 bases from J, leaving 10 bases between.

This clone was seen more than once but under ten times. The chain carries TRBV28 and TRBJ1-5; 8 nucleotides match TRBD1. The CDR3 totals 18 residues. Germline-derived CDR1 and CDR2 are MDHEN and SYDVKM. Unmatched junction bases numbered 15, after V lost 8 bases and J lost 0 bases. The CDR3 here is CASVVAGGAGYSNQPQHF. The CDR3 bases are TGTGCCAGCGTGGTGGCAGGGGGCGCCGGGTATAGCAATCAGCCCCAGCATTTT.

The chain joins TRBV11-3 to TRBJ2-3, with TRBD1 identical over 11 bases. Trimming removed 5 bases from V and 1 base from J; junction bases left unmatched: 17. The germline gives CDR1 SGHNT, CDR2 YENEEA. CDR3 size: 20 residues. The CDR3 sequence is CASSPVFAGTGGLGTDTQYF. The CDR3 DNA reads TGTGCCAGCAGCCCAGTTTTCGCCGGGACAGGGGGTTTGGGCACAGATACGCAGTATTTT.

The chain has TRBV5-1 and TRBJ2-5, with D uncertain. The CDR3 length is 12 residues. Germline V gene lookup returns CDR1 SGHRS and CDR2 YFSETQ. Trimming cost V 3 bases and J 2 bases, with 5 bases left between them. CDR3 in amino acids: CASSWAQETQYF. Written as DNA, the CDR3 is TGCGCCAGCAGCTGGGCACAAGAGACCCAGTACTTC.

The V and J genes are TRBV5-1 and TRBJ1-4; perhaps TRBD1 as D (5 bases). V gave up 0 bases and J gave up 4 bases, with 10 bases separating them. Germline V CDR1 and CDR2: SGHRS, YFSETQ. The CDR3 is made up of 15 amino acids. CDR3 nucleotide sequence: TGCGCCAGCAGCTTGGGCGCAGGGCATAATGAAAAACTGTTTTTT. The encoded protein is CASSLGAGHNEKLFF.

A few counts support this clone. The gene calls are TRBV4-1 and TRBJ2-3, with TRBD1 as a possible D gene (7 bases). Trimming stripped 0 bases from V and 5 bases from J, with 18 bases between. The CDR3 extends over 17 amino acids. Germline loops: CDR1 MGHRA, CDR2 YSYEKL. The CDR3 DNA follows: TGCGCCAGCAGCCAAGATTTAACCAGGGGGGATAAAGATACGCAGTATTTT. It is translated as CASSQDLTRGDKDTQYF.

This chain uses TRBV5-4 with TRBJ1-1; D gene uncertain. There are 11 residues in the CDR3. Germline V gene sequence: CDR1 SGHNT, CDR2 YYREEE (reference sequence). V shed 2 bases and J shed 5 bases, with 4 bases lying between them. In DNA form, the CDR3 reads TGTGCCAGCAGCTTTCGGACTGAAGCTTTCTTT. The encoded protein is CASSFRTEAFF.

The chain uses TRBV5-1 and TRBJ2-6; perhaps TRBD1 as D (5 bases). Looked up from germline, CDR1 is SGHRS and CDR2 is YFSETQ. This CDR3 region has 18 residues. V was cut by 0 bases and J by 0 bases, with 13 bases left in between. The CDR3 region is CASSLGHLGPSGANVLTF. For the CDR3, the DNA is TGCGCCAGCAGCTTGGGGCATCTGGGGCCCTCTGGGGCCAACGTCCTGACTTTC.

A note on this clone: In the same sample, other DNA sequences code for this CDR3. The rearrangement links TRBV11-1 to TRBJ1-1; 9 nucleotides align to TRBD1. Germline trimming cut 5 bases from V and 1 base from J; bases unmatched to any gene: 2. The germline V gene has CDR1 SGHAT and CDR2 FQDESV (reference sequence). This CDR3 contains 14 residues. The DNA of the CDR3 is TGTGCCAGCAGCCTGGGACAGGGGAACACTGAAGCTTTCTTT. Translation gives CASSLGQGNTEAFF.

CDR3 sequence (DNA): TGCAGCGTTACCGGATACAGGAGGGCTAGCACAGATACGCAGTATTTT. As protein: CSVTGYRRASTDTQYF. This chain connects TRBV29-1 to TRBJ2-3; D possibly corresponds to TRBD2 (6 bases). V was cut by 5 bases and J by 0 bases, with 18 bases left in between. Germline CDR1 is SQVTM and CDR2 is ANQGSEA. The CDR3 contains 16 residues.

The genes are TRBV5-1 and TRBJ2-2; TRBD1 matches at 9 bases. J gave up 0 bases and V 4 bases, and 4 bases lay outside the gene matches. Germline V gene data show CDR1 as SGHRS and CDR2 as YFSETQ. The CDR3 spans 16 residues. CDR3 sequence reads: CASSPGTGPNTGELFF. Here the CDR3 DNA reads TGCGCCAGCAGCCCCGGGACAGGGCCGAACACCGGGGAGCTGTTTTTT.

V usage is TRBV19 and J usage is TRBJ2-7; perhaps TRBD2 as D (6 bases). Deletions cut 6 bases from V and 2 bases from J, with 14 bases between. CDR3 length equals 14 residues. Germline V gene lookup returns CDR1 LNHDA and CDR2 SQIVND (reference sequence). CDR3: CASSKEGGTYEQYV. The CDR3 region has the DNA TGTGCCAGTAGCAAGGAGGGTGGAACCTACGAGCAGTACGTC.

The chain has TRBV11-2 and TRBJ1-5; tentative D call: TRBD1 (6 bases). Deletions cut 0 bases from V and 0 bases from J, with 21 bases between. There are 20 residues in the CDR3. CDR1 and CDR2 (germline): SGHAT, FQNNGV. Here the CDR3 DNA reads TGTGCCAGCAGCTTAGACGGCGGCAGGGGATTTCAGTATAGCAATCAGCCCCAGCATTTT. Residues: CASSLDGGRGFQYSNQPQHF.

A single count supports this clone. The chain employs TRBV25-1 and TRBJ2-5; possibly TRBD1 for D (5 bases). Trimming pared 4 bases from V and 4 bases from J, leaving 16 bases between. Germline V gene sequence: CDR1 MGHDK, CDR2 SYGVNS. The CDR3 has 15 residues. The DNA of the CDR3 is TGTGCCAGCAGTGTACAAGTAGTTAGGGGAGAGACCCAGTACTTC. The encoded protein is CASSVQVVRGETQYF.

CDR3 region: CASSLSLARTGELFF. For the CDR3, the DNA is TGTGCCAGCAGCTTATCACTAGCCCGGACCGGGGAGCTGTTTTTT. This sequence joins TRBV7-9 and TRBJ2-2; D possibly corresponds to TRBD2 (6 bases). With 2 bases removed from V and 5 bases from J, the gap between germline ends came to 12 bases. There are 15 residues in the CDR3. Germline assignment: CDR1 SEHNR and CDR2 FQNEAQ (reference sequence).

The chain is built from TRBV18 and TRBJ1-1; 10 nucleotides align to TRBD1. Germline V gene sequence: CDR1 KGHSH, CDR2 LQKENI. The CDR3 totals 17 residues. The V and J ends lost 5 bases and 5 bases, in that order; junction bases with no gene match: 14. CDR3 DNA: TGTGCCAGCTCAGCGACAGGGGGCCGATCATCGGAAACTGAAGCTTTCTTT. Amino acid sequence: CASSATGGRSSETEAFF.

This clone was seen only a few times. V and J are TRBV6-2 or TRBV6-3 and TRBJ1-4; D is perhaps TRBD1 (5 bases). The germline V gene encodes CDR1 MNHEY and CDR2 SVGEGT. The CDR3 is made up of 15 amino acids. Deletions cut 3 bases from V and 4 bases from J, with 12 bases between. The DNA for the CDR3 is TGTGCCAGCAGTTATAACAGGAACCTTAATGAAAAACTGTTTTTT. It is translated as CASSYNRNLNEKLFF.

The CDR3 loop reads CASSLRDIYSSSYNSPLHF. Here the CDR3 DNA reads TGTGCCAGCAGCCTCCGGGACATATATTCTAGCTCCTATAATTCACCCCTCCACTTT. The gene calls are TRBV7-2 and TRBJ1-6, with D possibly TRBD1 on 6 matching bases. The ends were cut back, 5 bases at V and 0 bases at J, with 20 bases in the middle. Germline loops: CDR1 SGHTA, CDR2 FQGNSA. CDR3 length: 19 amino acids.

The chain employs TRBV30 and TRBJ1-5; 8 nucleotides match TRBD1. The CDR3 has 18 amino acids. After removal of 1 base from V and 0 bases from J, the junction contained 11 bases not matched to a gene. CDR1 and CDR2 (germline): GTSNPN, SVGIG (reference sequence). CDR3: CAWSGGGQGRYSNQPQHF. In DNA, the CDR3 is TGTGCCTGGAGTGGAGGAGGACAGGGAAGATATAGCAATCAGCCCCAGCATTTT.